A single sample gave rise to the 29 T cell receptor beta chains below, sequenced in a study of OX40 agonist ivuxolimab in advanced cancers. Repertoires were generated with immunoSEQ multiplex PCR, while TCRdb's copy carries only in-frame clones and drops some. The sample has 70,000 or so clones, roughly 85% seen once. The specimen was CD4+ or CD8+ T cells sorted from blood, collected in a trial of the OX40 agonist ivuxolimab. The receptors were sampled from an adult with an advanced solid tumor such as melanoma, head and neck, liver or kidney cancer.

V gene TRBV19 combines with J gene TRBJ2-7, with D maybe TRBD1 (6 bases). Germline V gene data show CDR1 as LNHDA and CDR2 as SQIVND (reference sequence). V lost 8 bases to trimming and J lost 0 bases, with 8 bases between them. The length of the CDR3 is 12 residues. Written as DNA, the CDR3 is TGTGCCAGTCTGGACAGCTCCTACGAGCAGTACTTC. This codes for CASLDSSYEQYF. Supplemented by reference TRBV19 and TRBJ2-7, the full variable domain reads DGGITQSPKYLFRKEGQNVTLSCEQNLNHDAMYWYRQDPGQGLRLIYYSQIVNDFQKGDIAEGYSVSREKKESFPLTVTSAQKNPTAFYLCASLDSSYEQYFGPGTRLTVT.

This chain joins TRBV10-2 and TRBJ1-1; D is possibly TRBD1 (6 bases). Germline V gene sequence: CDR1 WSHSY, CDR2 SAAADI. Trimming shortened V by 10 bases and J by 4 bases, and 19 bases separated the two germline ends. This CDR3 contains 14 residues. The CDR3 DNA sequence: TGCGCCACGAGTCTTACAGGGCAAGGCACTGAAGCTTTCTTT. It codes for CATSLTGQGTEAFF.

The V call is TRBV7-2, the J call TRBJ1-4; perhaps TRBD1 as D (5 bases). The germline CDR1 and CDR2 sequences are SGHTA and FQGNSA. Trimming removed 8 bases at V and 7 bases at J, with 11 bases between. The CDR3 is 12 residues long. DNA for the CDR3: TGTGCCAGCCGGCAGGGAGGTGAAAAACTGTTTTTT. It is translated as CASRQGGEKLFF. Based on the CDR3 plus reference TRBV7-2 and TRBJ1-4, the full variable domain is GAGVSQSPSNKVTEKGKDVELRCDPISGHTALYWYRQSLGQGLEFLIYFQGNSAPDKSGLPSDRFSAERTGGSVSTLTIQRTQQEDSAVYLCASRQGGEKLFFGSGTQLSVL.

This sequence joins TRBV5-6 and TRBJ2-3, with TRBD2 matching 10 bases. J was trimmed by 5 bases and V by 4 bases; bases with no gene match: 13. The CDR3 loop spans 17 amino acids. Germline-derived CDR1 and CDR2 are SGHDT and YYEEEE. The CDR3 DNA follows: TGTGCCAGCAGCAGCTTGTACCGGCTAGCGGGAGTAGATACGCAGTATTTT. As protein: CASSSLYRLAGVDTQYF.

The genes are TRBV11-2 and TRBJ2-3; D gene uncertain. CDR1 is SGHAT, CDR2 FQNNGV, per germline. The CDR3 length is 11 residues. V was pared by 5 bases and J by 8 bases, with 8 bases between. The CDR3 DNA sequence: TGTGCCAGCAGCCCCGGGTCTACGCAGTATTTT. It translates to CASSPGSTQYF.

In this sample, this clone turned up a few times. The rearrangement joins TRBV4-1 to TRBJ1-1, with D perhaps matching TRBD1 (6 bases). Germline V lookup: CDR1 MGHRA, CDR2 YSYEKL. The CDR3 is 15 residues long. V was pared by 3 bases and J by 5 bases, with 16 bases between. In DNA, the CDR3 is TGCGCCAGCAGCCAGGGACGGACAGATACTACTGAAGCTTTCTTT. It yields the protein CASSQGRTDTTEAFF.

The chain has TRBV6-5 and TRBJ1-1; 7 bases fit TRBD1. V lost 5 bases to trimming and J lost 0 bases; unmatched junction nucleotides: 3. The CDR3 is 14 residues long. Germline V lookup: CDR1 MNHEY, CDR2 SVGAGI. The CDR3 DNA follows: TGTGCCAGCAGTGGGACAGACATGAACACTGAAGCTTTCTTT. Its translation: CASSGTDMNTEAFF.

The chain has TRBV4-1 and TRBJ1-2; D gene uncertain. Trimming left V 0 bases short and J 4 bases short, with 12 bases between. This CDR3 has 15 amino acids. From germline, CDR1 is MGHRA and CDR2 YSYEKL. Written as DNA, the CDR3 is TGCGCCAGCAGCCAAGATCTAGGAAGACCCTATGGCTACACCTTC. Its protein product is CASSQDLGRPYGYTF.

In DNA, the CDR3 is TGTGCCATTGGGGGGCGGTGGGAGACCCAGTACTTC. This codes for CAIGGRWETQYF. The chain recombines TRBV10-3 with TRBJ2-5; D is possibly TRBD1 or TRBD2 (6 bases each). This CDR3 has 12 residues. The germline CDR1 and CDR2 sequences are ENHRY and SYGVKD. V was clipped by 9 bases and J by 5 bases, with 13 bases between them.

The rearrangement links TRBV4-3 to TRBJ2-7, with 7 bases identical to TRBD1. Germline V CDR1 and CDR2: LGHNA, YSLEER. J was trimmed by 6 bases and V by 3 bases; bases with no gene match: 5. This CDR3 is 13 amino acids long. CDR3 sequence: CASSQAYRGEQYF. The DNA of the CDR3 is TGCGCCAGCAGCCAGGCATACAGGGGCGAGCAGTACTTC.

This clone has more than one count but fewer than ten. The chain couples TRBV7-2 to TRBJ1-2; D perhaps matches TRBD1 (6 bases). Trimming removed 4 bases at V and 3 bases at J, with 12 bases between. The CDR3 has 14 residues. Germline CDR1 is SGHTA and CDR2 is FQGNSA. In DNA form, the CDR3 reads TGTGCCAGCAGCTCCTGGGACAAGTACTATGGCTACACCTTC. Translation: CASSSWDKYYGYTF.

The V call is TRBV5-1, the J call TRBJ1-1; D perhaps matches TRBD1 (6 bases). Germline CDR1 and CDR2: SGHRS and YFSETQ. The CDR3 is made up of 15 amino acids. V was pared by 0 bases and J by 4 bases, with 13 bases between. CDR3 nucleotides: TGCGCCAGCAGCTTGGAAGGGGGGCGCATCACTGAAGCTTTCTTT. Its protein is CASSLEGGRITEAFF.

The chain uses TRBV6-5 and TRBJ1-5; D unclear. Per the germline V gene, CDR1 is MNHEY and CDR2 is SVGAGI. This CDR3 spans 13 amino acids. V was trimmed by 2 bases and J by 6 bases, leaving 8 bases between them. CDR3 in amino acids: CASSYAFGQPQHF. CDR3 nucleotides: TGTGCCAGCAGTTACGCTTTCGGTCAGCCCCAGCATTTT.

Only a few counts were recorded for this clone. The chain has TRBV15 and TRBJ1-5; tentatively, D is TRBD1 (6 bases). CDR1 is LNHNV, CDR2 YYDKDF, per germline (reference sequence). The CDR3 length is 15 residues. Between the trimmed V and J ends, which lost 5 bases and 4 bases, there was a span of 15 bases. The chain's CDR3 is CATSGPGAGNQPQHF. The CDR3 bases are TGTGCCACCAGCGGCCCAGGGGCGGGAAATCAGCCCCAGCATTTT.

The count of this clone is one. The V call is TRBV5-1, the J call TRBJ2-5; no reliable D call. The CDR3 spans 14 residues. Per germline, CDR1 SGHRS and CDR2 YFSETQ. V dropped 4 bases and J dropped 2 bases, with 12 bases sitting between them. The CDR3 coding sequence is TGCGCCAGCAGCCCAAGGGCACTACAAGAGACCCAGTACTTC. This encodes CASSPRALQETQYF.

The V call is TRBV7-2, the J call TRBJ1-2; D is uncertain. CDR1 and CDR2 from the germline V gene are SGHTA and FQGNSA. The V end was cut by 1 base, the J end by 8 bases, with 17 bases between. The CDR3 totals 15 residues. The CDR3, as DNA: TGTGCCAGCAGCTTAGGCTCGGTCCTAACCTTGGGCTACACCTTC. This encodes CASSLGSVLTLGYTF. The variable domain in full, completed from reference TRBV7-2 and TRBJ1-2, reads GAGVSQSPSNKVTEKGKDVELRCDPISGHTALYWYRQSLGQGLEFLIYFQGNSAPDKSGLPSDRFSAERTGGSVSTLTIQRTQQEDSAVYLCASSLGSVLTLGYTFGSGTRLTVV.

The chain combines TRBV5-1 with TRBJ2-7; 9 bases line up with TRBD2. The CDR3 is 16 residues long. V shed 0 bases, J shed 6 bases, and the junction held 10 bases outside the gene matches. Germline V lookup: CDR1 SGHRS, CDR2 YFSETQ. In nucleotides, the CDR3 is TGCGCCAGCAGCTTGGGACTAGCGGATTCTCTGGGCGAGCAGTACTTC. Translating gives CASSLGLADSLGEQYF.

The V and J genes are TRBV15 and TRBJ2-4, with a weak D call TRBD1 (5 bases). This CDR3 is built from 17 residues. The germline gives CDR1 LNHNV, CDR2 YYDKDF (reference sequence). Trimming removed 0 bases from V and 1 base from J, with 13 bases in between. CDR3 sequence reads: CATSRDKGRAAKNIQYF. CDR3 DNA sequence: TGTGCCACCAGCAGAGATAAAGGCAGGGCGGCCAAAAACATTCAGTACTTC.

In its sample, this clone was seen once. This rearrangement joins TRBV6-5 to TRBJ2-3; D might be TRBD2 (5 bases). CDR3 length: 15 amino acids. The V and J ends lost 3 bases and 0 bases respectively, with 10 bases between them. Germline CDR1 and CDR2: MNHEY and SVGAGI. CDR3 in DNA: TGTGCCAGCAGTTATGCGGGTTCAAGCACAGATACGCAGTATTTT. This encodes CASSYAGSSTDTQYF.

The chain joins TRBV4-1 to TRBJ2-7, with TRBD2 as a possible D gene (6 bases). The CDR3 totals 15 residues. Germline values: CDR1 MGHRA, CDR2 YSYEKL. The V end was cut by 3 bases, the J end by 6 bases, with 18 bases between. The CDR3 reads CASSQAGRLNPEQYF. The CDR3 DNA follows: TGCGCCAGCAGCCAGGCGGGACGACTGAATCCCGAGCAGTACTTC.

This sequence joins TRBV30 and TRBJ1-1, with D tentatively TRBD1 (5 bases). With 3 bases removed from V and 2 bases from J, the gap between germline ends came to 10 bases. The CDR3 extends over 13 amino acids. CDR1 is GTSNPN and CDR2 is SVGIG in the germline V gene (reference sequence). The CDR3 coding sequence is TGTGCCTGGAGCCAGGGATACAACACTGAAGCTTTCTTT. Translating it yields CAWSQGYNTEAFF.

This clone was detected once. This chain links TRBV18 with TRBJ1-1; D is unresolved. The CDR3 runs to 15 residues. The germline CDR1 and CDR2 sequences are KGHSH and LQKENI. V lost 3 bases and J lost 3, with 14 bases in between. This CDR3 reads CASSPLPDGDTEAFF. The CDR3 bases are TGTGCCAGCTCACCTCTACCGGACGGGGACACTGAAGCTTTCTTT.

The chain couples TRBV11-3 to TRBJ2-2; TRBD1 aligns across 8 bases. The V gene's germline CDR1 is SGHNT and CDR2 YENEEA. The CDR3 runs 16 residues. V gave up 6 bases and J gave up 1 base; unmatched junction bases: 7. CDR3 nucleotides: TGTGCCAGCAGTTCACTCGACAGGGGGAACACCGGGGAGCTGTTTTTT. Its translation: CASSSLDRGNTGELFF.

V is TRBV28 and J is TRBJ2-1; 11 bases line up with TRBD2. From germline, CDR1 is MDHEN and CDR2 SYDVKM. J gave up 4 bases and V 2 bases, and 10 bases lay outside the gene matches. This CDR3 is 18 amino acids long. CDR3 bases: TGTGCCAGCAGTTTAATCACTAGCGGGAGCCCCACTTACAATGAGCAGTTCTTC. Its protein product is CASSLITSGSPTYNEQFF.

V is TRBV4-3 and J is TRBJ1-3, with D perhaps TRBD1 (5 bases). This CDR3 spans 16 amino acids. V gave up 8 bases and J gave up 0 bases, with 17 bases separating them. The germline V gene has CDR1 LGHNA and CDR2 YSLEER. The CDR3 sequence is CASGVGTANSGNTIYF. In DNA, the CDR3 is TGCGCCAGCGGGGTAGGGACGGCCAACTCTGGAAACACCATATATTTT.

The V call is TRBV7-2, the J call TRBJ2-7, with D possibly being TRBD1 or TRBD2 (5 bases each). This CDR3 comprises 15 residues. Germline V gene lookup returns CDR1 SGHTA and CDR2 FQGNSA. V shed 0 bases and J shed 2 bases, with 11 bases lying between them. The CDR3 protein is CASSLAGGDPYEQYF. DNA of the CDR3: TGTGCCAGCAGCTTAGCTGGGGGAGACCCCTACGAGCAGTACTTC. Looking up the rest from reference TRBV7-2 and TRBJ2-7 gives the full variable domain: GAGVSQSPSNKVTEKGKDVELRCDPISGHTALYWYRQSLGQGLEFLIYFQGNSAPDKSGLPSDRFSAERTGGSVSTLTIQRTQQEDSAVYLCASSLAGGDPYEQYFGPGTRLTVT.

This chain connects TRBV2 to TRBJ1-4; no definite D call. This CDR3 is built from 13 residues. CDR1 and CDR2 from the germline V gene are SNHLY and FYNNEI. V was cut by 4 bases and J by 15 bases, with 18 bases left in between. CDR3 sequence reads: CASSGGRRENLFF. The CDR3 nucleotides are TGTGCCAGCAGTGGAGGACGGCGGGAGAACTTGTTTTTT.

The chain joins TRBV19 to TRBJ1-5; D call uncertain. The CDR3 covers 14 residues. Germline CDR1 and CDR2: LNHDA and SQIVND (reference sequence). V was cut by 10 bases and J by 0 bases, with 13 bases left in between. CDR3 DNA sequence: TGTGCCACCGCGGACGGTTATAGCAATCAGCCCCAGCATTTT. Protein product: CATADGYSNQPQHF.

This clone has a single count. The rearrangement joins TRBV5-6 to TRBJ2-3; TRBD2 agrees at 11 bases. This CDR3 has 16 amino acids. V dropped 2 bases and J dropped 6; count of bases not matched to a gene: 8. Germline V CDR1 and CDR2: SGHDT, YYEEEE. As DNA, the CDR3 is TGTGCCAGCAGCTTTTGGGTAGCGGGAGGGCCGGATACGCAGTATTTT. It specifies CASSFWVAGGPDTQYF.